A single sample is the source of the 24 T cell receptor beta chains below, sequenced in a study of tissue T cells after allogeneic stem cell transplantation. TCRdb's table, derived via immunoSEQ multiplex PCR, lists solely in-frame clones and lacks some. The sample has more than 45,000 clones, nearly 75% seen once. The specimen was sorted cells pooled from one or two spleens. The receptors stem from a pool of C57BL/6 mice in good health.

Comment on this clone: Gene names and germline refer to mouse. The CDR3 extends 1 residue past the end of the read, so its final part is completed from the germline J gene. V is TRBV29 and J is TRBJ1-1, with D uncertain. Trimming cost V 1 base and J 5 bases, with 8 bases left between them. Germline V gene data show CDR1 as MSHET and CDR2 as SYDVDS. CDR3 length equals 13 residues. The CDR3 sequence is CASSLYGRTEVFF. CDR3 DNA (partial): TGTGCTAGCAGTTTATACGGCAGAACAGAAGTCTTC.

This clone was detected a few times. Gene names follow the mouse nomenclature. The read falls 1 residue short of the CDR3 end, and the missing part is taken from the germline J gene. Other DNA sequences within the sample encode an identical CDR3. This chain uses TRBV12-1 with TRBJ2-7; D is undetermined. Trimming cost V 1 base and J 0 bases, with 3 bases left between them. Per the germline V gene, CDR1 is SGHSN and CDR2 is HYEKVE. This CDR3 contains 12 residues. CDR3 region: CASSLSSYEQYF. CDR3 DNA, as far as it was read: TGTGCCAGCTCTCTTTCCTCCTATGAACAGTAC. The full variable domain, in which reference TRBV12-1 and TRBJ2-7 provide the parts outside the CDR3, is DSGVVQSPRHIIKEKGGRSVLTCIPISGHSNVVWYQQTLGKELKFLIQHYEKVERDKGFLPSRFSVQQFDDYHSEMNMSALELEDSAMYFCASSLSSYEQYFGPGTRLTVL.

A remark on this clone: Gene names are the mouse ones. The CDR3 spells CASSDDLSNERLFF. CDR3 DNA, as far as it was read: TGTGCCAGCAGTGATGACCTTTCCAACGAAAGATTATTT. The V gene is TRBV13-3, the J gene TRBJ1-4; D gene ambiguous. The sequence runs out 1 residue before the end of the CDR3; the remainder is reconstructed from the germline J gene. The germline V gene has CDR1 NNHDY and CDR2 SYVADS. The CDR3 runs 14 residues. V dropped 0 bases and J dropped 0 bases, with 3 bases sitting between them.

Concerning this clone itself: These gene names are mouse names. Read data end 1 residue before the CDR3 end; the end is taken from the germline J gene. V usage is TRBV19 and J usage is TRBJ2-4; a possible D gene is TRBD2 (6 bases). The V and J ends lost 4 bases and 8 bases respectively, with 11 bases between them. This CDR3 spans 12 amino acids. CDR1 FNHDT and CDR2 SITEND come from the germline V gene (reference sequence). The DNA read from the CDR3 is TGTGCCAGCAGTCAACTGGGAGGCACCTTGTAC. It codes for CASSQLGGTLY. The entire CDR3 sequence reads CASSQLGGTLYF.

About this clone: Mouse gene names apply. The read stops 1 residue short of the end of the CDR3; the missing end is completed from the germline J gene. This chain joins TRBV29 and TRBJ1-6; 8 nucleotides line up with TRBD1. TRBJ1-6 is labeled an ORF, and its function is uncertain. Germline V gene data show CDR1 as MSHET and CDR2 as SYDVDS. After removal of 2 bases from V and 7 bases from J, the junction contained 1 base not matched to a gene. The CDR3 loop spans 14 amino acids. CDR3 protein: CASSLGDRNSPLYF. The sequenced part of the CDR3 DNA is TGTGCTAGCAGTTTAGGGGACAGGAATTCGCCCCTCTAC.

A single count supports this clone. Gene labels here are mouse ones. The read halts 1 residue ahead of the CDR3 end, with the missing end drawn from the germline J gene. The genes are TRBV12-2 and TRBJ2-4, with 9 nucleotides matching TRBD2. The CDR3 runs to 16 residues. CDR1 SGHLS and CDR2 HYDKME come from the germline V gene. V shed 0 bases and J 0 bases; nucleotides not matched to a gene: 3. The sequenced part of the CDR3 DNA is TGTGCCAGCTCTCTCTGGGGGGGCGCGAGTCAAAACACCTTGTAC. Protein: CASSLWGGASQNTLY. The CDR3 reads in full as CASSLWGGASQNTLYF.

This clone was seen a handful of times. The genes and germline here are from mouse. The read ends 1 residue before the CDR3 terminus; that terminus is restored from the germline J gene. The rearrangement links TRBV12-2 to TRBJ2-1; 7 bases agree with TRBD1. This CDR3 spans 14 amino acids. V lost 0 bases to trimming and J lost 6 bases; unmatched junction nucleotides: 4. In germline, CDR1 is SGHLS, CDR2 HYDKME. The CDR3 DNA, read in part, is TGTGCCAGCTCTCTCGACGCAGGGGGTGCTGAGCAGTTC. Its translation is CASSLDAGGAEQF. Given in full, the CDR3 is CASSLDAGGAEQFF.

To note about this clone: The genes are named according to mouse. The read halts 1 residue ahead of the CDR3 end, with the missing end drawn from the germline J gene. The V gene is TRBV31, the J gene TRBJ2-2; 8 nucleotides agree with TRBD1. The CDR3 is made up of 13 amino acids. Germline lookup yields CDR1 GKSSPN and CDR2 SITVG. V lost 3 bases and J lost 4; bases outside the gene matches: 1. CDR3 bases read: TGTGCCTGGAGCACAGGGGGCACCGGGCAGCTCTAC. Its translation is CAWSTGGTGQLY. The complete CDR3 protein is CAWSTGGTGQLYF.

As regards this clone: The gene names given are mouse names. The read comes to an end 1 residue before the CDR3 does, leaving the germline J gene to fill in the end. This sample also contains other DNA sequences that code for the same CDR3. J is TRBJ2-7 and V is TRBV5; TRBD2 matches 9 bases. J gave up 1 base and V 2 bases, and 0 bases lay outside the gene matches. The germline gives CDR1 LGHNA, CDR2 YNLKQL (reference sequence). The CDR3 length is 14 residues. The CDR3 region is CASSQLGGSYEQYF. The CDR3 bases that were read are TGTGCCAGCAGCCAACTGGGGGGGTCCTATGAACAGTAC.

A remark on this clone: The genes are named according to mouse. The CDR3 end lies 1 residue beyond the end of the read and is filled in from the germline J gene. J is TRBJ2-4 and V is TRBV15, with 8 nucleotides matching TRBD2. V trimming: 6 bases; J trimming: 0 bases; junction bases outside the gene matches: 5. This CDR3 has 15 residues. Looked up from germline, CDR1 is SGHND and CDR2 is FRSKSL. The CDR3 region is CASRGTGNSQNTLYF. Partial CDR3 DNA: TGTGCCAGCAGGGGGACTGGTAATAGTCAAAACACCTTGTAC.

A note on this clone: Gene names are the mouse ones. The DNA ends 1 residue before the CDR3 does, and the rest of the CDR3 is filled in from the germline J gene. The V call is TRBV31, the J call TRBJ2-1, with 8 nucleotides matching TRBD2. This CDR3 contains 15 residues. With V trimmed by 0 bases and J by 7 bases, 8 bases remained unmatched. Germline V gives CDR1 GKSSPN, CDR2 SITVG. The CDR3 bases that were read are TGTGCCTGGAGTCTAGGGGGGGGGCGCGGAGCTGAGCAGTTC. This translates into CAWSLGGGRGAEQF. The whole CDR3 protein reads CAWSLGGGRGAEQFF.

About this clone itself: The genes are named according to mouse. The DNA ends 1 residue before the CDR3 does, and the rest of the CDR3 is filled in from the germline J gene. V usage is TRBV15 and J usage is TRBJ2-2; D might be TRBD1 (6 bases). Germline V gene sequence: CDR1 SGHND, CDR2 FRSKSL. This CDR3 spans 16 amino acids. Trimming left V 6 bases short and J 1 base short, with 15 bases between. The DNA read from the CDR3 is TGTGCCAGCAGACTACCTCGGGACAAAAACACCGGGCAGCTCTAC. This gives the protein CASRLPRDKNTGQLY. The CDR3 as a whole reads CASRLPRDKNTGQLYF.

A word on this clone: The germline and genes are mouse ones. CDR3 DNA (partial): TGTGCCAGCAGCCCGCCTAGTCAAAACACCTTGTAC. As protein: CASSPPSQNTLY. Given in full, the CDR3 is CASSPPSQNTLYF. This chain connects TRBV19 to TRBJ2-4, with no clear D. The missing CDR3 end, 1 residue past where the read stops, is filled in from the germline J gene. Germline loops: CDR1 FNHDT, CDR2 SITEND (reference sequence). CDR3 length equals 13 residues. V lost 5 bases and J 0 bases, leaving 7 bases between the germline ends.

Turning to this clone: Any gene name here is a mouse gene name. The CDR3 end falls 1 residue outside the read, so it is completed with the germline J gene. The chain joins TRBV19 to TRBJ1-1; 7 nucleotides line up with TRBD1. Germline CDR1 FNHDT, CDR2 SITEND (reference sequence). V shed 4 bases and J 1 base; nucleotides not matched to a gene: 4. The CDR3 has 14 amino acids. The covered CDR3 bases are TGTGCCAGCAGTTCAGACAGGGTGAACACAGAAGTCTTC. This translates into CASSSDRVNTEVF. The CDR3 in its entirety is CASSSDRVNTEVFF.

In the case of this clone: Mouse germline and gene names are used. The CDR3 region is CASITRDNNNQAPLF. The CDR3 DNA, read in part, is TGTGCCAGCATTACCCGGGACAATAACAACCAGGCTCCGCTT. V usage is TRBV19 and J usage is TRBJ1-5; possible D gene TRBD1, 6 bases. The CDR3 end is not reached by the read, which stops 1 residue before it; the germline J gene fills it in. CDR1 and CDR2 from the germline V gene are FNHDT and SITEND (reference sequence). V dropped 6 bases and J dropped 0 bases, with 13 bases sitting between them. The CDR3 runs 15 residues.

This clone was counted a few times. Genes here carry mouse names. The CDR3 extends 1 residue past the end of the read, so its final part is completed from the germline J gene. The sample carries other DNA sequences with the same CDR3. The rearrangement links TRBV1 to TRBJ2-7, with D hard to call. CDR1 and CDR2 from the germline V gene are NSQYPW and LRSPGD (reference sequence). V was clipped by 1 base and J by 4 bases, with 5 bases between them. This CDR3 has 12 residues. CDR3 amino acids: CTCSAVGYEQYF. The covered CDR3 bases are TGCACCTGCAGTGCAGTCGGGTATGAACAGTAC.

Comments on this clone: The gene names here belong to mouse. Read sequence stops 1 residue before the CDR3 end, and the germline J gene provides the missing end. This chain uses TRBV3 with TRBJ1-4, with D perhaps TRBD1 (5 bases). Trimming took 1 base from V and 6 from J, leaving 6 bases between them. Germline V gene lookup returns CDR1 SNHLY and CDR2 FYNGKV (reference sequence). The CDR3 runs 13 residues. The CDR3 is CASSLVGDERLFF. The CDR3 DNA, read in part, is TGTGCCAGCAGCTTAGTAGGGGACGAAAGATTATTT.

To note about this clone: Mouse gene names and germline throughout. Read sequence stops 1 residue before the CDR3 end, and the germline J gene provides the missing end. The chain recombines TRBV3 with TRBJ2-2; maybe TRBD1 (6 bases). The length of the CDR3 is 15 residues. Per the germline V gene, CDR1 is SNHLY and CDR2 is FYNGKV (reference sequence). The V end lost 5 bases, the J end lost 1 base, and 11 bases lay between the germline ends. This chain's CDR3 is CASSPGQINTGQLYF. The part of the CDR3 DNA that was read is TGTGCCAGCAGCCCGGGACAAATAAACACCGGGCAGCTCTAC.

Regarding this clone: Sequence at one end of the junction differs from germline and may be a read error. Gene and germline names: mouse. The CDR3 end falls 1 residue outside the read, so it is completed with the germline J gene. The J gene is TRBJ1-4, the V gene TRBV31, with 8 bases that match TRBD1. The length of the CDR3 is 15 residues. Germline V CDR1 and CDR2: GKSSPN, SITVG. Here the CDR3 reads CAWGLPGTGNERLFF. CDR3 bases read: TGTGCCTGGGGTCTTCCCGGGACAGGCAACGAAAGATTATTT. Drawing the rest from reference TRBV31 and TRBJ1-4, the complete variable domain is AQTIHQWPVAEIKAVGSPLSLGCTIKGKSSPNLYWYWQATGGTLQQLFYSITVGQVESVVQLNLSASRPKDDQFILSTEKLLLSHSGFYLCAWGLPGTGNERLFFGHGTKLSVL.

On this clone: Germline and genes: mouse. The read terminates 1 residue before the CDR3 end, so the remaining end is supplied by the germline J gene. V is TRBV4 and J is TRBJ2-1; 11 bases are shared with TRBD2. Trimming took 5 bases from V and 6 from J; bases not matched to a gene: 3. In germline, CDR1 is LGHDT, CDR2 YNNKQL (reference sequence). The CDR3 spans 14 residues. Incomplete CDR3 DNA: TGTGCCAGCAGCCGACTGGGGGGGGTTGCTGAGCAGTTC. Its translation: CASSRLGGVAEQF. The full CDR3 protein is CASSRLGGVAEQFF.

As concerns this clone: The genes are named according to mouse. The read terminates 1 residue ahead of where the CDR3 ends, so the germline J gene completes it. Other DNA sequences in this specimen translate into the identical CDR3. This sequence joins TRBV31 and TRBJ2-1, with D perhaps TRBD2 (7 bases). This CDR3 region has 14 residues. Deletions cut 0 bases from V and 5 bases from J, with 11 bases between. Germline CDR1 reads GKSSPN; CDR2 reads SITVG. The DNA read from the CDR3 is TGTGCCTGGAGTCTCGGGGGGCGTGATGCTGAGCAGTTC. Protein: CAWSLGGRDAEQF. Given in full, the CDR3 is CAWSLGGRDAEQFF.

This clone appeared a few times. Genes and germline are mouse. With the read ending 1 residue before the CDR3 end, the germline J gene is used to fill in that end. The rearrangement uses TRBV13-1 and TRBJ2-7; D is possibly TRBD1 or TRBD2 (5 bases each). Between the trimmed V and J ends, which lost 3 bases and 4 bases, there was a span of 8 bases. The CDR3 spans 12 residues. The germline V gene has CDR1 NSHNY and CDR2 SYGAGN. The CDR3 bases that were read are TGTGCCAGCAGTGCGGGACGGTATGAACAGTAC. Protein: CASSAGRYEQY. The entire CDR3 is CASSAGRYEQYF.

As for this clone: Gene names are mouse gene names. The sequence runs out 1 residue before the end of the CDR3; the remainder is reconstructed from the germline J gene. The same CDR3 is also encoded by other DNA sequences in this sample. The chain recombines TRBV19 with TRBJ2-7, with 9 nucleotides matching TRBD1. The V gene's germline CDR1 is FNHDT and CDR2 SITEND (reference sequence). After removal of 7 bases from V and 4 bases from J, the junction contained 3 bases not matched to a gene. The CDR3 extends over 12 amino acids. The CDR3 here is CASSGQGYEQYF. The sequenced part of the CDR3 DNA is TGTGCCAGCTCAGGACAGGGGTATGAACAGTAC.

Details on this clone: Mouse names are used for the genes. The CDR3 goes on 1 residue after the read ends, and that part is filled in from the germline J gene. The chain uses TRBV4 and TRBJ1-2; unclear D gene. Germline lookup yields CDR1 LGHDT and CDR2 YNNKQL (reference sequence). The CDR3 extends over 14 amino acids. V was pared by 4 bases and J by 4 bases, with 13 bases between. CDR3 in amino acids: CASSFSKSGSDYTF. Partial CDR3 DNA: TGTGCCAGCAGCTTCTCGAAGAGCGGCTCCGACTACACC.